Listed here are 20 T cell receptor beta chains from one sample, sequenced in a study of naive and memory T cell subsets. Antigens for these TCRs are unknown. General study results and limits: Possibly reflecting memory cells re-expressing CD45RA, a few larger clonotypes occurred in naive repertoires, especially CD8.

The beta constant-region primer was an equimolar mix of two oligonucleotides covering TRBC1 and TRBC2. Nested alpha and beta constant-region primers with the SP2 primer drove four PCR rounds on ligated cDNA. MiXCR, run by TCRdb on the UMI-ligation and nested PCR reads, gives a single entry per CDR3 protein. The repertoire holds 98,000 or so distinct CDR3 sequences, with roughly 12% as singletons. The sample was naive CD4+ T cells from blood. Receptors were obtained from a human donor in good health.

In this sample, this clonotype turned up many times. The V gene is TRBV12-3 or TRBV12-4, the J gene TRBJ1-2, with unresolved D. V lost 7 bases, J lost 4 bases, and 13 bases lay in between. This CDR3 is built from 13 residues. CDR3 sequence (DNA): TGTGCCAGCACCCTGGACGGGAGCTATGGCTACACCTTC. Amino acid sequence: CASTLDGSYGYTF.

Of note for this clonotype: Relative to the germline gene, one junction end is altered; a read error may explain this. The rearrangement joins TRBV27 to TRBJ1-1; a weak D match, TRBD1 (5 bases). The germline V gene has CDR1 MNHEY and CDR2 SMNVEV (reference sequence). The CDR3 contains 14 residues. The CDR3 DNA reads as TGTGCCAGCAGTTTATCCCTAGGGACCCCTGAAGCTTACTTT. Amino acids: CASSLSLGTPEAYF.

This clonotype was detected only a few times. J is TRBJ2-7 and V is TRBV7-6; D uncertain. Trimming left V 2 bases short and J 0 bases short, with 8 bases between. CDR1 SGHVS and CDR2 FNYEAQ come from the germline V gene. The CDR3 spans 14 residues. The CDR3 is CASSLSASSYEQYF. The DNA of the CDR3 is TGTGCCAGCAGCTTAAGTGCGAGCTCCTACGAGCAGTACTTC.

This chain joins TRBV3-1 and TRBJ1-6; D is uncertain. The CDR3 consists of 16 residues. Deletions cut 2 bases from V and 0 bases from J, with 8 bases between. CDR1 and CDR2 (germline): LGHDT, YNNKEL (reference sequence). The CDR3: CASSQSTRSYNSPLHF. CDR3 coding DNA: TGTGCCAGCAGCCAATCCACACGCTCCTATAATTCACCCCTCCACTTT.

This clonotype was observed at least ten times. The rearrangement uses TRBV10-3 and TRBJ1-1; no definite D call. The length of the CDR3 is 18 residues. V dropped 3 bases and J dropped 1 base, with 21 bases sitting between them. CDR1 and CDR2 from the germline V gene are ENHRY and SYGVKD. CDR3 DNA: TGTGCCATCAGTGACCCAATCCTAGGGTACCTCAAGAACACTGAAGCTTTCTTT. Amino acid sequence: CAISDPILGYLKNTEAFF.

The CDR3 spells CATRHGVSNEQYF. In nucleotides, the CDR3 is TGTGCCACCAGACATGGGGTTTCGAACGAGCAGTACTTC. The chain carries TRBV15 and TRBJ2-7; unclear D gene. In germline, CDR1 is LNHNV, CDR2 YYDKDF (reference sequence). Deletions cut 6 bases from V and 5 bases from J, with 14 bases between. There are 13 residues in the CDR3. Drawing the rest from reference TRBV15 and TRBJ2-7, the complete variable domain is DAMVIQNPRYQVTQFGKPVTLSCSQTLNHNVMYWYQQKSSQAPKLLFHYYDKDFNNEADTPDNFQSRRPNTSFCFLDIRSPGLGDTAMYLCATRHGVSNEQYFGPGTRLTVT.

This clonotype was observed a few times. V is TRBV7-3 and J is TRBJ2-5; possible D gene TRBD1, 6 bases. The CDR3 spans 13 residues. V dropped 6 bases and J dropped 2 bases, with 10 bases sitting between them. Germline lookup yields CDR1 SGHTA and CDR2 FQGTGA. Written as DNA, the CDR3 is TGTGCCAGCAGTCTCAGGGGACAAGAGACCCAGTACTTC. The encoded protein is CASSLRGQETQYF. The variable domain in full, completed from reference TRBV7-3 and TRBJ2-5, reads GAGVSQTPSNKVTEKGKYVELRCDPISGHTALYWYRQSLGQGPEFLIYFQGTGAADDSGLPNDRFFAVRPEGSVSTLKIQRTERGDSAVYLCASSLRGQETQYFGPGTRLLVL.

This clonotype was seen a handful of times. The genes are TRBV28 and TRBJ2-7; D tentatively fits TRBD1 or TRBD2 (5 bases each). V lost 5 bases and J lost 3, with 17 bases in between. The CDR3 is made up of 15 amino acids. CDR1 and CDR2 (germline): MDHEN, SYDVKM. CDR3 coding DNA: TGTGCCAGCAGTCGAGCGGTCCTTGGGGGCTACGAGCAGTACTTC. Translated: CASSRAVLGGYEQYF.

The rearrangement uses TRBV11-2 and TRBJ2-1, with 10 bases identical to TRBD2. The germline gives CDR1 SGHAT, CDR2 FQNNGV. The CDR3 covers 17 residues. Germline trimming cut 3 bases from V and 3 bases from J; bases unmatched to any gene: 8. The CDR3: CASSLLLGTSVYNEQFF. CDR3 coding DNA: TGTGCCAGCAGCTTGCTCCTCGGGACTAGCGTCTACAATGAGCAGTTCTTC.

This chain connects TRBV6-2 or TRBV6-3 to TRBJ1-5; D uncertain. Germline CDR1 is MNHEY and CDR2 is SVGEGT. This CDR3 spans 13 amino acids. Trimming removed 4 bases from V and 7 bases from J, with 11 bases in between. The CDR3 here is CASSSLKEQPQHF. CDR3 in DNA: TGTGCCAGCAGTTCTCTGAAGGAGCAGCCCCAGCATTTT.

The rearrangement links TRBV12-3 or TRBV12-4 to TRBJ2-5, with 10 bases matching TRBD1. The junction had 6 bases not matched to a gene; V was cut back by 6 bases and J by 5 bases. The CDR3 is 14 amino acids. CDR3 sequence reads: CASRRDRGTETQYF. In DNA form, the CDR3 reads TGTGCCAGCAGGAGGGACAGGGGTACGGAGACCCAGTACTTC.

This clonotype was observed many times. The genes are TRBV3-1 and TRBJ1-1; D gene ambiguous. The CDR3 covers 13 residues. CDR1 and CDR2 (germline): LGHDT, YNNKEL (reference sequence). The V end lost 0 bases, the J end lost 2 bases, and 4 bases lay between the germline ends. Here the CDR3 DNA reads TGTGCCAGCAGCCAAGATTTTAACACTGAAGCTTTCTTT. This sequence encodes CASSQDFNTEAFF.

This sequence joins TRBV29-1 and TRBJ2-1; 7 bases line up with TRBD2. V gave up 4 bases and J gave up 7 bases; unmatched junction bases: 10. The CDR3 is 14 residues long. Germline CDR1 reads SQVTM; CDR2 reads ANQGSEA. This CDR3 is CSVGGGRFLNEQFF. Here the CDR3 DNA reads TGCAGCGTTGGGGGGGGTCGGTTTCTGAATGAGCAGTTCTTC.

This clonotype came up a few times. The chain combines TRBV6-2 or TRBV6-3 with TRBJ2-7; 12 bases line up with TRBD2. V trimming: 6 bases; J trimming: 5 bases; junction bases outside the gene matches: 2. CDR3 length equals 13 residues. The germline V gene encodes CDR1 MNHEY and CDR2 SVGEGT. The CDR3 DNA reads as TGTGCCAGCAGACTAGCGGGAGGCCACGAGCAGTACTTC. It yields the protein CASRLAGGHEQYF.

About this clonotype itself: With a much larger clone just one base away, this may be a read error. J is TRBJ2-7 and V is TRBV18; D tentatively reads TRBD1 or TRBD2 (5 bases each). Germline CDR1 and CDR2: KGHSH and LQKENI. CDR3 size: 15 residues. Trimming shortened V by 3 bases and J by 3 bases, and 15 bases separated the two germline ends. The CDR3 loop is CASSPGDSWSYEQYF. The CDR3 DNA follows: TGTGCCAGCTCACCGGGGGATAGCTGGAGCTACGAGCAGTACTTC. The full variable domain, with the rest looked up from reference TRBV18 and TRBJ2-7, is NAGVMQNPRHLVRRRGQEARLRCSPMKGHSHVYWYRQLPEEGLKFMVYLQKENIIDESGMPKERFSAEFPKEGPSILRIQQVVRGDSAAYFCASSPGDSWSYEQYFGPGTRLTVT.

This clonotype appeared a few times. This chain joins TRBV15 and TRBJ1-1, with 12 bases aligning to TRBD1. Trimming cost V 1 base and J 6 bases; bases outside gene matches: 3. The germline CDR1 and CDR2 sequences are LNHNV and YYDKDF (reference sequence). The CDR3 totals 15 residues. The CDR3 reads CATSRGGTGGSEAFF. The CDR3, as DNA: TGTGCCACCAGCAGAGGCGGGACAGGGGGCTCTGAAGCTTTCTTT.

The chain couples TRBV20-1 to TRBJ2-7; D gene uncertain. This CDR3 contains 14 residues. V gave up 8 bases and J gave up 3 bases, with 20 bases separating them. Looked up from germline, CDR1 is DFQATT and CDR2 is SNEGSKA (reference sequence). CDR3 sequence reads: CSHSRAIERYEQYF. In DNA, the CDR3 is TGCAGTCACAGTAGGGCAATCGAACGCTACGAGCAGTACTTC.

This rearrangement joins TRBV5-6 to TRBJ1-4; D is undetermined. The germline V gene encodes CDR1 SGHDT and CDR2 YYEEEE. With 1 base removed from V and 4 bases from J, the gap between germline ends came to 14 bases. The CDR3 is 16 amino acids. The CDR3 sequence is CASSLNGGLGNEKLFF. The CDR3 nucleotides read TGTGCCAGCAGCTTGAATGGAGGTCTCGGTAATGAAAAACTGTTTTTT.

This rearrangement joins TRBV12-3 or TRBV12-4 to TRBJ1-3, with D uncertain. V was trimmed by 3 bases and J by 0 bases, leaving 6 bases between them. The CDR3 sequence is 14 residues long. CDR3 sequence: CASSFRVSGNTIYF. CDR3 bases: TGTGCCAGCAGTTTTCGGGTCTCTGGAAACACCATATATTTT.

The chain couples TRBV12-2 to TRBJ1-1. TRBV12-2 is described as a pseudogene. The CDR3 runs 16 residues. The CDR3 sequence is CASRLTFRGGSAEAFF. The DNA for the CDR3 is TGTGCAAGTCGCCTAACATTCCGGGGGGGTAGCGCTGAAGCTTTCTTT.